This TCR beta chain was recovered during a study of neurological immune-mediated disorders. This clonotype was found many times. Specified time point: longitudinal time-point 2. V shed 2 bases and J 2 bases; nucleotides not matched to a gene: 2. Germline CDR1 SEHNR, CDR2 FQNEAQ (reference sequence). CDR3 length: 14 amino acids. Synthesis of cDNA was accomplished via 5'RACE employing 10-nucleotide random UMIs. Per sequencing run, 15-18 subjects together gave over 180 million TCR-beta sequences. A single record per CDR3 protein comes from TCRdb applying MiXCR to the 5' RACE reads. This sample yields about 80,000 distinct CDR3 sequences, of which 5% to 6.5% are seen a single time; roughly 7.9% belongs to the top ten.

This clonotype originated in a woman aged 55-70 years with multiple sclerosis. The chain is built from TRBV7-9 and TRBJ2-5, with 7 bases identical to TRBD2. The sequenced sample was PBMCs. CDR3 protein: CASSLLAAQETQYF. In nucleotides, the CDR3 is TGTGCCAGCAGCTTACTAGCGGCACAAGAGACCCAGTACTTC.